This T cell receptor (beta chain) was identified in a study of T cell repertoires in cytomegalovirus infection. Study at large: Well-studied HLA-B-restricted CMV epitopes were used in the study alongside recently identified HLA-C-restricted ones. Indications of both CMV infection and matching HLA type were provided by public TCR beta signatures. Study-wide results and caveats: Summed frequency of shared TCR beta families picked out CMV carriers who also had the relevant HLA. HLA-C-restricted CMV-specific TCR beta clonotypes were dominant in the ex vivo response.

TCRdb analysed the reads with MiXCR anew, one entry per CDR3 protein. The sample holds around 310,000 distinct CDR3 sequences, 25% to 35% seen once. Germline CDR1 and CDR2: MNHEY and SMNVEV (reference sequence). This CDR3 has 15 residues. The J segment lost 3 bases and the V segment lost 5 bases, leaving 6 bases of the junction unmatched. This clonotype has just a few counts. Its antigen remains unknown. The sequence was collected from a human donor in good health (CMV status not recorded). Some clones in this sample may be carry-over from other donors' samples. This material consisted of cultured PBMCs, taken from culture after CMV antigen stimulation. This chain uses TRBV27 with TRBJ1-1, with 10 bases lining up with TRBD1. This CDR3 reads CASSEAGTGDTEAFF. The CDR3 DNA reads as TGTGCCAGCAGTGAAGCCGGGACAGGGGACACTGAAGCTTTCTTT.